The T cell receptor beta chain under discussion was sequenced for a study of a mutant IDH1 vaccine in newly diagnosed glioma. Across the whole study: Patients received eight vaccinations in weeks 1, 3, 5, 7, 11, 15, 19, 23. Initiation of the vaccine course occurred 4-6 weeks after radiotherapy alone, or alongside temozolomide cycles. The treated population exhibited a male proportion of roughly 60%, a female proportion of about 38%, and a mean age of around 40 years.

Stated time point: week 5, during vaccination. Doses comprised 300 ug of mutant IDH1 20-mer peptide each, plus topical imiquimod. Donors had new IDH1-mutant astrocytomas of WHO grade 3 or 4 (ATRX-lost). The method was immunoSEQ multiplex PCR; TCRdb's version includes in-frame clones alone and lacks a portion of them. Of 39,000 or so clones listed, roughly 74% were seen once; the top ten hold around 5.5%. Per the germline V gene, CDR1 is ENHRY and CDR2 is SYGVKD. V trimming: 0 bases; J trimming: 8 bases; junction bases outside the gene matches: 9. The CDR3 has 16 amino acids. Worth noting for this clone: Its antigen is as yet unknown.

V usage is TRBV10-3 and J usage is TRBJ1-2; the match to TRBD1 covers 10 bases. The sequencing here drew on PBMCs, taken from a glioma patient whose treatment included an IDH1 peptide vaccine. This TCR came from a man aged 35-49 years with glioma. The CDR3 sequence: CAISESDRTGGGGYTF. The DNA for the CDR3 is TGTGCCATCAGTGAGTCGGATAGGACAGGGGGTGGAGGCTACACCTTC.